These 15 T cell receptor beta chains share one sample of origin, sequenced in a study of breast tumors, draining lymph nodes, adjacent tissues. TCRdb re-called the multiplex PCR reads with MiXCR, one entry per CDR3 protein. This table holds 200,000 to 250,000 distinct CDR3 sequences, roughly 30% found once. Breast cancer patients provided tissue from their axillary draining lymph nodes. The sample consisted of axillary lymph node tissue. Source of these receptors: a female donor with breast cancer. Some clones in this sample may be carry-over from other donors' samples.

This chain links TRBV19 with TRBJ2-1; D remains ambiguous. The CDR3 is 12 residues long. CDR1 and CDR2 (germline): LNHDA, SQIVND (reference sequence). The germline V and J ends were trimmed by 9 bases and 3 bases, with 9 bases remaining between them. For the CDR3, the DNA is TGTGCCAGCAGCACGAACTACAATGAGCAGTTCTTC. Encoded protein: CASSTNYNEQFF.

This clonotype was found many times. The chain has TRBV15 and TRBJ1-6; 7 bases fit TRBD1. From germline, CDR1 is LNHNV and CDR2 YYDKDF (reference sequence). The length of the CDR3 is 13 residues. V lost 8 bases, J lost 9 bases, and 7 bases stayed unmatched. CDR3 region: CATADRARSPLHF. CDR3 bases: TGTGCCACCGCCGACAGGGCCCGTTCACCCCTCCACTTT.

This CDR3 is CASSVGRGSGNTIYF. The CDR3 DNA is TGTGCCAGCAGCGTGGGCCGGGGCTCTGGAAACACCATATATTTT. V is TRBV7-9 and J is TRBJ1-3, with D unresolved. Germline V gene lookup returns CDR1 SEHNR and CDR2 FQNEAQ (reference sequence). Trimming removed 5 bases at V and 0 bases at J, with 11 bases between. The length of the CDR3 is 15 residues.

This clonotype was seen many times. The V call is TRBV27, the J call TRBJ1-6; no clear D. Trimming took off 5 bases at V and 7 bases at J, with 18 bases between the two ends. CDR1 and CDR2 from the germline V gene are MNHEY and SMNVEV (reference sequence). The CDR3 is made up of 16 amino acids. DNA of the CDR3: TGTGCCAGCAGTCCCCCTGGTGAGGGAAGAAATTCACCCCTCCACTTT. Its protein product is CASSPPGEGRNSPLHF.

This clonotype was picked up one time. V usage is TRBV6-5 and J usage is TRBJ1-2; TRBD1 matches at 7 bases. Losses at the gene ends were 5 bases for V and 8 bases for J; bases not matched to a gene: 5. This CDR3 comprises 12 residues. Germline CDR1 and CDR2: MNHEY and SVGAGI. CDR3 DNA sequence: TGTGCCAGCAGTGCGAACAGGGGCGGCTACACCTTC. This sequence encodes CASSANRGGYTF.

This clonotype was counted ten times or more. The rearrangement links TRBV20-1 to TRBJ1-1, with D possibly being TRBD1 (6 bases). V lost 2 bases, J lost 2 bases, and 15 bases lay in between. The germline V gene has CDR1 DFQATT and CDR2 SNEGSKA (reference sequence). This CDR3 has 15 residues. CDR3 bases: TGCAGTGCTAGATACTCACAGGGTATCAACACTGAAGCTTTCTTT. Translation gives CSARYSQGINTEAFF.

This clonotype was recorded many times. The CDR3 bases are TGCAGTGCTAGAGATCGTCGACAGGGGGTATACAATGAGCAGTTCTTC. It codes for CSARDRRQGVYNEQFF. The J gene is TRBJ2-1, the V gene TRBV20-1, with 9 bases fitting TRBD1. CDR3 size: 16 residues. The germline V gene encodes CDR1 DFQATT and CDR2 SNEGSKA (reference sequence). J lost 4 bases, V lost 0 bases, and 7 bases had no gene match.

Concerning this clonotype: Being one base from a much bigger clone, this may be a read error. The CDR3 nucleotides are TGTGCCAGCAGCCCAAGGGGTTTTGGGGCCAACGTCCCGACTTTC. Its translation is CASSPRGFGANVPTF. V usage is TRBV9 and J usage is TRBJ2-6; D is perhaps TRBD1 (5 bases). The germline CDR1 and CDR2 sequences are SGDLS and YYNGEE. The CDR3 has 15 amino acids.

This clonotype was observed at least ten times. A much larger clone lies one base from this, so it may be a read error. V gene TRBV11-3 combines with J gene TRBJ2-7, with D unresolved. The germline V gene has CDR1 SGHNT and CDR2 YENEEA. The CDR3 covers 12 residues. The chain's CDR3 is CASSLSNYAQYF. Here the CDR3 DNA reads TGTGCCAGCAGCTTGAGCAACTACGCGCAGTACTTC.

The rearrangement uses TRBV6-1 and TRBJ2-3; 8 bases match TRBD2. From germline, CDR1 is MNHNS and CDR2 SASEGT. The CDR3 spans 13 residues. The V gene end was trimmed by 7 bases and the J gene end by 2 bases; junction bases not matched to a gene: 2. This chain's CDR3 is CASTGGYTDTQYF. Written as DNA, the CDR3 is TGTGCCAGCACGGGAGGGTACACAGATACGCAGTATTTT.

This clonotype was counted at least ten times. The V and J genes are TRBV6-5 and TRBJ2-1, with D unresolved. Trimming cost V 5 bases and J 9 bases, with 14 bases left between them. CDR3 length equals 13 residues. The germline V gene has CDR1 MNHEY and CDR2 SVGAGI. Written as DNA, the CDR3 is TGTGCCAGCAGTCACGGGCCCGAGACTGAGCAGTTCTTC. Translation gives CASSHGPETEQFF.

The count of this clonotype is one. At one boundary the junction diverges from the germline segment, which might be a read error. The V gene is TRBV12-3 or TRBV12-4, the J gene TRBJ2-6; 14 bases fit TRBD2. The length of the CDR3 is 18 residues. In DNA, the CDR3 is TGTGCCAGCAGTTGGGGACTAGCGGGAGAAGCTGGGGCCAACGTCCTGACCTTC. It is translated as CASSWGLAGEAGANVLTF.

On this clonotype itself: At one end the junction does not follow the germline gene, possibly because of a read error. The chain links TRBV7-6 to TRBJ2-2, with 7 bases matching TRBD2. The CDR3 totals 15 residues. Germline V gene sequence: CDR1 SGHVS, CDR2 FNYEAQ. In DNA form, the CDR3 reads TGCGCCAGCAGCTTGAGCGGGGACTTTGCCGGGGAGCTGTTTTTT. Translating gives CASSLSGDFAGELFF.

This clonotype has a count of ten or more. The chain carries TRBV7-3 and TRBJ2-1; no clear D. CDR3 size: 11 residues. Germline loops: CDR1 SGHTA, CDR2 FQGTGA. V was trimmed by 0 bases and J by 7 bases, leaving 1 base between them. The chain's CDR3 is CASSLTNEQFF. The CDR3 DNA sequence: TGTGCCAGCAGCTTAACGAATGAGCAGTTCTTC.

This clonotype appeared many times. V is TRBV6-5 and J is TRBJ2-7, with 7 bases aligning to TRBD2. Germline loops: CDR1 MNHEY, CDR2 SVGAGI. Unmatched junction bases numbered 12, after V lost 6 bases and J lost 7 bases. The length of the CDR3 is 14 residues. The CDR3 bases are TGTGCCAGCAGCACCGGCGGGAGTGTAGGGGAGCAGTACTTC. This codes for CASSTGGSVGEQYF.